These T cell receptor beta chains were read from a single sample in a study of CDR3 diversity in severe acne. TCRdb processed the PCR reads anew with MiXCR; each CDR3 protein has one entry. The sample records around 100,000 distinct CDR3 sequences, under 60% being singletons. The sequenced material came from blood. All receptors come from a male donor with acne. CDR3s include the opening cysteine and the closing phenylalanine or tryptophan. The order of the fields is J gene, V gene, D gene, clone size, CDR3 length, CDR3 protein, CDR3 DNA. The D gene is left open where the match is weak. Expanded clones are given a class, and other clones once, few, many or no size at all.

TRBJ2-1,TRBV18,TRBD1,few,15,CASSPAQGVIHEQFF,TGTGCCAGCTCCCCTGCACAGGGGGTGATCCATGAGCAGTTCTTC
TRBJ2-3,TRBV5-4,-,-,14,CASSLEVGTGRRYF,TGTGCCAGCAGCTTGGAAGTAGGGACGGGACGGAGGTATTTT
TRBJ1-1,TRBV5-6,-,-,14,CASSLPPGDTEAFF,TGTGCCAGCAGCTTACCCCCGGGGGACACTGAAGCTTTCTTT
TRBJ2-7,TRBV7-7,-,many,14,CASSAAGSSYEQYF,TGTGCTAGCAGCGCCGCAGGGTCCTCCTACGAGCAGTACTTC
TRBJ2-1,TRBV6-2/TRBV6-3,TRBD2,many,13,CASRAGGRGEQFF,TGTGCCAGCAGAGCGGGAGGGAGGGGTGAGCAGTTCTTC
TRBJ2-1,TRBV7-2,TRBD2,medium-sized,16,CASSPRVAGGNNEQFF,TGTGCCAGCAGCCCTAGGGTAGCGGGAGGGAACAATGAGCAGTTCTTC
TRBJ2-7,TRBV5-5,-,many,18,CASSPVLTGSWGIYEQYF,TGTGCCAGCAGTCCAGTATTAACAGGGAGTTGGGGAATTTACGAGCAGTACTTC
TRBJ2-7,TRBV30,TRBD1,-,13,CAWSFGTGVEQYF,TGTGCCTGGAGCTTCGGGACAGGGGTCGAGCAGTACTTC
TRBJ2-2,TRBV10-3,TRBD1,many,16,CAISVEDRLNTGELFF,TGTGCCATCAGTGTAGAGGACAGGCTGAACACCGGGGAGCTGTTTTTT
TRBJ1-1,TRBV19,-,-,10,CASSGSGAFF,TGTGCCAGTAGTGGATCCGGCGCTTTCTTT
TRBJ1-1,TRBV6-1,-,-,16,CASTLFRPSMNTEAFF,TGTGCCAGCACCCTTTTTAGACCGAGCATGAACACTGAAGCTTTCTTT
TRBJ2-2,TRBV9,-,many,15,CASSTGQASTGELFF,TGTGCCAGCAGCACCGGACAAGCGAGCACCGGGGAGCTGTTTTTT
TRBJ2-5,TRBV13,TRBD1,many,19,CASSLGTPGQGQSQETQYF,TGTGCCAGCAGCTTAGGCACACCGGGACAGGGACAATCCCAAGAGACCCAGTACTTC
TRBJ1-5,TRBV5-1,TRBD1,many,14,CASSLGQGHQPQHF,TGCGCCAGCAGCTTGGGACAGGGGCATCAGCCCCAGCATTTT
TRBJ2-1,TRBV20-1,TRBD1,-,13,CSAPGTGVNEQFF,TGCAGTGCCCCCGGGACAGGGGTTAATGAGCAGTTCTTC
TRBJ2-7,TRBV6-5,TRBD1,-,16,CASGYSRGQGPYEQYF,TGTGCCAGCGGTTACTCGAGGGGACAGGGCCCCTACGAGCAGTACTTC
TRBJ2-1,TRBV25-1,-,-,12,CASGIQSNEQFF,TGTGCCAGCGGGATTCAGTCAAATGAGCAGTTCTTC
TRBJ2-3,TRBV7-6,TRBD2,-,15,CASSPRGGRADTQYF,TGTGCCAGCAGCCCGCGGGGCGGGAGGGCAGATACGCAGTATTTT
TRBJ2-1,TRBV11-2,TRBD2,many,14,CASSFSGVSDEQFF,TGTGCCAGCAGCTTTAGCGGGGTAAGTGATGAGCAGTTCTTC
TRBJ2-3,TRBV11-3,TRBD2,-,15,CAGSSSGSVADTQYF,TGTGCCGGCAGCTCTAGCGGGAGTGTCGCAGATACGCAGTATTTT
TRBJ2-3,TRBV15,-,few,15,CATSRSRTRGNEQYF,TGTGCCACCAGCAGGAGTAGAACCCGCGGCAATGAGCAGTATTTT
TRBJ2-3,TRBV7-6,-,-,11,CASSAGFTQYF,TGTGCCAGCTCCGCAGGATTTACGCAGTATTTT
TRBJ2-7,TRBV19,-,many,13,CASSMWGLDEQYF,TGTGCCAGTAGTATGTGGGGGCTTGACGAGCAGTACTTC
TRBJ2-2,TRBV4-1,TRBD2,once,15,CASSQASGSDGELFF,TGCGCCAGCAGCCAAGCTAGCGGGAGCGACGGGGAGCTGTTTTTT
TRBJ2-7,TRBV11-2,TRBD1,many,17,CASSSLQGARDSYEQYF,TGTGCCAGCAGCTCCTTACAGGGGGCGAGAGACTCCTACGAGCAGTACTTC
TRBJ2-3,TRBV25-1,TRBD2,-,15,CAIPGLAGVPDTQYF,TGTGCCATCCCGGGACTAGCGGGAGTCCCAGATACGCAGTATTTT
TRBJ2-1,TRBV5-8,TRBD2,many,16,CASSPPGLAGVVEQFF,TGTGCCAGCAGCCCCCCAGGACTAGCGGGAGTTGTTGAGCAGTTCTTC
TRBJ1-1,TRBV19,-,many,12,CASRWGNTEAFF,TGTGCCAGTAGGTGGGGGAACACTGAAGCTTTCTTT
TRBJ1-1,TRBV6-5,-,-,13,CASLDAMNTEAFF,TGTGCCAGCCTGGATGCGATGAACACTGAAGCTTTCTTT
TRBJ2-7,TRBV3-1,-,few,14,CASSQAGEGYEQYF,TGTGCCAGCAGCCAAGCGGGAGAAGGCTACGAGCAGTACTTC
TRBJ2-5,TRBV10-3,TRBD1,-,16,CASRSTQGQDWETQYF,TGTGCCAGCCGCTCAACCCAAGGACAGGATTGGGAGACCCAGTACTTC
TRBJ2-1,TRBV4-3,TRBD2,few,15,CVSSQIAGVNNEQFF,TGCGTCAGCAGCCAAATAGCGGGAGTTAATAATGAGCAGTTCTTC
TRBJ2-2,TRBV2,-,many,13,CASGQRNTGELFF,TGTGCCAGCGGACAGAGAAACACCGGGGAGCTGTTTTTT
TRBJ1-1,TRBV29-1,-,-,14,CSVGGGESNTEAFF,TGCAGCGTTGGGGGGGGCGAATCGAACACTGAAGCTTTCTTT
TRBJ2-5,TRBV2,-,-,14,CATLPPGPGKTQYF,TGTGCCACCCTACCTCCGGGACCAGGGAAGACCCAGTACTTC
TRBJ2-7,TRBV7-2,TRBD2,-,14,CAGSLGSSGNEQYF,TGTGCCGGCAGCTTAGGGTCTAGCGGAAACGAGCAGTACTTC
TRBJ2-3,TRBV5-1,-,-,17,CASSLAILAGRTDTQYF,TGCGCCAGCAGCTTGGCCATTTTGGCGGGACGCACAGATACGCAGTATTTT
TRBJ2-2,TRBV2,-,-,13,CASRGTKTGELFF,TGTGCCAGCAGGGGGACAAAGACCGGGGAGCTGTTTTTT
TRBJ1-1,TRBV7-9,-,many,15,CASSLALSENTEAFF,TGTGCCAGCAGCTTAGCGTTGTCAGAGAACACTGAAGCTTTCTTT
TRBJ2-1,TRBV20-1,-,many,16,CSARDLEGGSYNEQFF,TGCAGTGCTAGAGATTTAGAGGGGGGCTCCTACAATGAGCAGTTCTTC
TRBJ2-6,TRBV3-1,-,few,17,CASSQHRYGSGANVLTF,TGTGCCAGCAGCCAGCACCGATATGGGTCTGGGGCCAACGTCCTGACTTTC
TRBJ2-7,TRBV9,TRBD1,-,15,CASSSTGTGGYEQYF,TGTGCCAGCAGCTCGACCGGGACAGGGGGCTACGAGCAGTACTTC
TRBJ2-3,TRBV29-1,-,many,15,CSVEVAGLRTDTQYF,TGCAGCGTTGAAGTTGCAGGGCTACGCACAGATACGCAGTATTTT
TRBJ2-1,TRBV19,TRBD2,-,13,CASNSGRLYEQFF,TGTGCCAGTAACAGCGGGAGGTTATATGAGCAGTTCTTC
TRBJ2-5,TRBV7-2,-,once,14,CASSLVPRQETQYF,TGTGCCAGCAGCTTAGTCCCAAGGCAAGAGACCCAGTACTTC
TRBJ2-1,TRBV19,TRBD2,-,18,CAPKTGTSGSPDHHEQFF,TGTGCCCCTAAAACCGGGACTAGCGGGAGCCCCGACCATCATGAGCAGTTCTTC
TRBJ2-5,TRBV15,TRBD2,-,18,CATSRAPGLAGVSETQYF,TGTGCCACCAGCAGAGCCCCGGGACTAGCGGGAGTCTCGGAGACCCAGTACTTC
TRBJ1-2,TRBV29-1,TRBD1,-,12,CSAPETGGGYTF,TGCAGCGCCCCTGAAACAGGGGGTGGCTACACCTTC
TRBJ1-5,TRBV4-3,-,many,15,CASSHDSNSNQPQHF,TGCGCCAGCAGCCATGACAGCAATAGCAATCAGCCCCAGCATTTT
TRBJ2-1,TRBV7-9,TRBD2,many,16,CASNSLSGGASGEQFF,TGTGCCAGCAACTCTTTAAGCGGGGGGGCCTCGGGTGAGCAGTTCTTC
TRBJ2-2,TRBV29-1,-,-,14,CSVEARAVTGELFF,TGCAGCGTTGAAGCCAGGGCGGTCACCGGGGAGCTGTTTTTT
TRBJ2-3,TRBV20-1,-,-,13,CSAFAGSTDTQYF,TGCAGTGCTTTTGCGGGGAGCACAGATACGCAGTATTTT